Presented here are 30 T cell receptor beta chains from one specimen sequenced in a study of blood T cells in healthy people across ages. For the second PCR, which ran for 7 to 11 cycles, a sample-barcoded 5' primer and a J-beta primer mix were used. TCRdb fed the 5' RACE reads into MiXCR, producing one record per CDR3 protein. The table has roughly 1.5 million distinct CDR3 sequences, approximately 39% seen once. The material sequenced was blood. All receptors derive from a woman between 18 and 30 years old in good health.

This sequence joins TRBV5-1 and TRBJ1-2; D possibly corresponds to TRBD1 (5 bases). V lost 4 bases, J lost 3 bases, and 16 bases lay in between. Germline CDR1 SGHRS, CDR2 YFSETQ. This CDR3 is built from 15 residues. The CDR3 loop reads CASSIDSIPDYGYTF. The CDR3 coding sequence is TGCGCCAGCAGCATCGACAGCATCCCTGACTATGGCTACACCTTC.

This clonotype has only a few counts. The V and J genes are TRBV20-1 and TRBJ2-1; TRBD1 matches 7 bases. With 2 bases clipped from V and 3 bases from J, the junction kept 7 bases outside the gene matches. The CDR3 extends over 15 amino acids. Germline lookup yields CDR1 DFQATT and CDR2 SNEGSKA (reference sequence). The CDR3 is CSARPGTASYNEQFF. CDR3 in DNA: TGCAGTGCTAGACCCGGGACAGCCAGCTACAATGAGCAGTTCTTC.

This clonotype appeared a single time. The chain is built from TRBV20-1 and TRBJ1-2; TRBD1 agrees at 8 bases. Germline CDR1 and CDR2: DFQATT and SNEGSKA (reference sequence). V gave up 2 bases and J gave up 4 bases; unmatched junction bases: 3. This CDR3 comprises 13 residues. The CDR3 region is CSARRDRGYGYTF. As DNA, the CDR3 is TGCAGTGCTAGACGCGACAGGGGCTATGGCTACACCTTC.

This clonotype appeared a single time. This rearrangement joins TRBV5-1 to TRBJ1-4, with D tentatively TRBD1 (5 bases). V shed 4 bases and J shed 2 bases, with 15 bases lying between them. Germline V CDR1 and CDR2: SGHRS, YFSETQ. The CDR3 is 16 residues long. CDR3 nucleotides: TGCGCCAGCAGCGGGGCCACGACGGCGACTAATGAAAAACTGTTTTTT. This gives the protein CASSGATTATNEKLFF.

This clonotype has only a few counts. V usage is TRBV28 and J usage is TRBJ2-1; 9 bases map to TRBD1. The length of the CDR3 is 16 residues. CDR1 and CDR2 (germline): MDHEN, SYDVKM. J lost 4 bases, V lost 2 bases, and 6 bases had no gene match. As DNA, the CDR3 is TGTGCCAGCAGTTTAGCCGAGACAGGGGGGTACAATGAGCAGTTCTTC. Residues: CASSLAETGGYNEQFF.

This clonotype came up a few times. The chain is built from TRBV30 and TRBJ2-5; 8 bases align to TRBD1. The J call is in doubt because the DNA end fits TRBJ2-7 better. The germline V gene has CDR1 GTSNPN and CDR2 SVGIG (reference sequence). This CDR3 contains 14 residues. The CDR3 loop is CAWQTGGYLYEQYF. The DNA for the CDR3 is TGTGCCTGGCAAACAGGGGGATACCTCTACGAGCAGTACTTC.

The rearrangement joins TRBV20-1 to TRBJ2-7; 13 nucleotides agree with TRBD2. V shed 3 bases, J shed 1 base, and the junction held 6 bases outside the gene matches. The CDR3 sequence is 16 residues long. The germline CDR1 and CDR2 sequences are DFQATT and SNEGSKA (reference sequence). DNA of the CDR3: TGCAGTGCTAGGAAGACTAGCGGGGGGATTTCCTACGAGCAGTACTTC. Its translation: CSARKTSGGISYEQYF.

This sequence joins TRBV27 and TRBJ2-1; no clear D. The CDR3 has 16 residues. Germline-derived CDR1 and CDR2 are MNHEY and SMNVEV (reference sequence). The V gene lost 5 bases and the J gene lost 0 bases, with 14 bases spanning the gap. CDR3 in amino acids: CASSPPRPSSYNEQFF. CDR3 nucleotides: TGTGCCAGCAGTCCCCCGCGCCCGAGCTCCTACAATGAGCAGTTCTTC.

This chain links TRBV4-1 with TRBJ1-6; D is possibly TRBD1 (6 bases). The germline V and J ends were trimmed by 1 base and 6 bases, with 13 bases remaining between them. The CDR3 extends over 16 amino acids. Germline V gene lookup returns CDR1 MGHRA and CDR2 YSYEKL. Here the CDR3 DNA reads TGCGCCAGCAGCCAAGGGGGGGCAGGCACTAATTCACCCCTCCACTTT. Its protein is CASSQGGAGTNSPLHF.

This clonotype was observed a handful of times. This chain uses TRBV7-2 with TRBJ2-5; D gene uncertain. Germline assignment: CDR1 SGHTA and CDR2 FQGNSA. V was clipped by 3 bases and J by 2 bases, with 10 bases between them. The CDR3 covers 14 residues. The CDR3 reads CASSFYGPQETQYF. DNA for the CDR3: TGTGCCAGCAGCTTTTACGGGCCTCAAGAGACCCAGTACTTC.

The V gene is TRBV4-3, the J gene TRBJ2-1; D is unresolved. The germline V gene encodes CDR1 LGHNA and CDR2 YSLEER. The CDR3 consists of 16 residues. The ends were cut back, 1 base at V and 4 bases at J, with 14 bases in the middle. CDR3 in amino acids: CASSQVMGMGYNEQFF. The CDR3 bases are TGCGCCAGCAGCCAAGTTATGGGGATGGGATACAATGAGCAGTTCTTC.

The V and J genes are TRBV12-3 or TRBV12-4 and TRBJ1-5, with 8 bases aligning to TRBD1. The length of the CDR3 is 14 residues. V lost 6 bases, J lost 6 bases, and 7 bases stayed unmatched. CDR3 in amino acids: CASRGGTGVQPQHF. CDR3 bases: TGTGCCAGCAGAGGCGGGACAGGAGTTCAGCCCCAGCATTTT.

The chain has TRBV6-2 or TRBV6-3 and TRBJ1-6, with TRBD1 matching 7 bases. Trimming at V came to 4 bases and at J to 7 bases, leaving 10 bases not matched to a gene. Germline-derived CDR1 and CDR2 are MNHEY and SVGEGT. The CDR3 runs 16 residues. The DNA of the CDR3 is TGTGCCAGCAGTTTCCTGGGACAGAGAACGAATTCACCCCTCCACTTT. Protein sequence: CASSFLGQRTNSPLHF.

In its sample, this clonotype was seen a few times. This may be a read error: a much more frequent sequence differs by one nucleotide. J is TRBJ2-3 and V is TRBV24-1; D remains ambiguous. The CDR3 runs 13 residues. The V end was cut by 4 bases, the J end by 0 bases, with 4 bases between. Germline CDR1 is KGHDR and CDR2 is SFDVKD. In DNA, the CDR3 is TGTGCCACCAGTGAGGACAGCACAGATACGCAGTATTTT. As protein: CATSEDSTDTQYF.

This clonotype was counted once. A junction boundary mismatches the germline segment, possibly from a read error. This rearrangement joins TRBV5-6 to TRBJ1-5; the match to TRBD1 covers 8 bases. Germline CDR1 reads SGHDT; CDR2 reads YYEEEE. CDR3 length: 14 amino acids. CDR3 DNA sequence: TGTGCCAGCAGCTACGACAGGGGAAGGCAGCCCCGGCATTTT. It encodes CASSYDRGRQPRHF.

In the case of this clonotype: Given a much more abundant clone one base away, this may be a read error. The rearrangement uses TRBV27 and TRBJ1-1; maybe TRBD1 (5 bases). V lost 4 bases and J lost 0, with 9 bases in between. This CDR3 has 14 amino acids. Germline CDR1 is MNHEY and CDR2 is SMNVEV (reference sequence). The CDR3 nucleotides read TGTGCCAGCAGTTACAAGGGGATGAACACTGAAGCTTTCTTT. Translating gives CASSYKGMNTEAFF.

The sample holds a few counts of this clonotype. The chain has TRBV7-3 and TRBJ1-1; possibly TRBD1 for D (5 bases). The germline gives CDR1 SGHTA, CDR2 FQGTGA. V lost 5 bases and J lost 1, with 14 bases in between. This CDR3 is 15 amino acids long. The CDR3 spells CASSLLRGPNTEAFF. CDR3 nucleotides: TGTGCCAGCAGCCTCCTAAGGGGACCGAACACTGAAGCTTTCTTT.

This chain uses TRBV7-2 with TRBJ2-1; 10 bases match TRBD2. The V and J ends lost 3 bases and 1 base, in that order; junction bases with no gene match: 6. The CDR3 covers 17 residues. CDR1 SGHTA and CDR2 FQGNSA come from the germline V gene. CDR3 sequence: CASSFPSSGRSYNEQFF. The CDR3 DNA reads as TGTGCCAGCAGCTTCCCCAGTAGCGGGAGGTCCTACAATGAGCAGTTCTTC.

The CDR3 nucleotides are TGTGCCAGCAGCCAAACTCCACTAGAGGGCTACACCTTC. Its translation: CASSQTPLEGYTF. The chain couples TRBV3-1 to TRBJ1-2; no firm D call. The germline gives CDR1 LGHDT, CDR2 YNNKEL (reference sequence). Trimming shortened V by 2 bases and J by 8 bases, and 12 bases separated the two germline ends. The CDR3 length is 13 residues.

The chain carries TRBV24-1 and TRBJ2-1; D unclear. Gene TRBJ2-7 matches the end of the DNA better, so the J call may be wrong. Germline CDR1 reads KGHDR; CDR2 reads SFDVKD. This CDR3 is built from 13 residues. The CDR3 reads CATSDSTRNEQYF. The CDR3 DNA follows: TGTGCCACCAGTGATTCCACCCGGAATGAGCAGTACTTC.

This clonotype was seen at least ten times. The chain carries TRBV6-2 or TRBV6-3 and TRBJ2-7, with D perhaps being TRBD1 or TRBD2 (5 bases each). V shed 7 bases and J shed 2 bases, with 21 bases lying between them. From germline, CDR1 is MNHEY and CDR2 SVGEGT. The CDR3 is 16 residues long. The CDR3 nucleotides read TGTGCCAGCATGGGTCCTCTGGGACGGGACCCCTACGAGCAGTACTTC. Protein product: CASMGPLGRDPYEQYF.

This clonotype was seen only once. The V and J genes are TRBV29-1 and TRBJ2-7; D is possibly TRBD1 (6 bases). CDR3 length equals 16 residues. Germline CDR1 and CDR2: SQVTM and ANQGSEA. V shed 1 base and J shed 5 bases, with 21 bases lying between them. The CDR3 loop is CSVEGTDLRLDHEQYF. Written as DNA, the CDR3 is TGCAGCGTTGAAGGGACAGACCTCCGTTTGGACCACGAGCAGTACTTC.

The rearrangement links TRBV13 to TRBJ2-3; the D gene could be TRBD1 or TRBD2 (6 bases each). Trimming left V 5 bases short and J 4 bases short, with 22 bases between. The CDR3 consists of 17 residues. Germline loops: CDR1 PRHDT, CDR2 FYEKMQ (reference sequence). CDR3 amino acids: CASSPEGGGLSADTQYF. CDR3 DNA: TGTGCCAGCAGCCCGGAGGGGGGCGGATTAAGCGCAGATACGCAGTATTTT.

V is TRBV5-1 and J is TRBJ2-1; D unclear. The CDR3 has 17 amino acids. Germline V CDR1 and CDR2: SGHRS, YFSETQ. Trimming shortened V by 1 base and J by 0 bases, and 14 bases separated the two germline ends. Written as DNA, the CDR3 is TGCGCCAGCAGCTTGTTTCTTTTGGGCTCCTCCTACAATGAGCAGTTCTTC. This sequence encodes CASSLFLLGSSYNEQFF. Supplemented by reference TRBV5-1 and TRBJ2-1, the full variable domain reads KAGVTQTPRYLIKTRGQQVTLSCSPISGHRSVSWYQQTPGQGLQFLFEYFSETQRNKGNFPGRFSGRQFSNSRSEMNVSTLELGDSALYLCASSLFLLGSSYNEQFFGPGTRLTVL.

This clonotype was counted a few times. The chain employs TRBV12-3 or TRBV12-4 and TRBJ1-2, with a tentative D call TRBD1 (5 bases). The CDR3 is made up of 13 amino acids. Trimming took 3 bases from V and 8 from J, leaving 13 bases between them. The CDR3 region is CASSLDTHRGYTF. DNA for the CDR3: TGTGCCAGCAGTTTGGACACCCACCGGGGCTACACCTTC.

The table lists this clonotype with a few counts. The V gene is TRBV7-2, the J gene TRBJ1-1, with D possibly being TRBD1 (5 bases). Germline assignment: CDR1 SGHTA and CDR2 FQGNSA. This CDR3 spans 14 amino acids. Trimming pared 1 base from V and 5 bases from J, leaving 11 bases between. Written as DNA, the CDR3 is TGTGCCAGCAGCTTAGGGCAGGGAAAAACTGAAGCTTTCTTT. This sequence encodes CASSLGQGKTEAFF.

The sample holds a few counts of this clonotype. The V call is TRBV20-1, the J call TRBJ2-1; 9 nucleotides match TRBD2. This CDR3 is built from 16 residues. V lost 0 bases, J lost 0 bases, and 3 bases stayed unmatched. Germline V lookup: CDR1 DFQATT, CDR2 SNEGSKA (reference sequence). The CDR3 here is CSARDLAGISYNEQFF. CDR3 DNA sequence: TGCAGTGCTAGAGACCTAGCGGGGATCTCCTACAATGAGCAGTTCTTC.

In regard to this clonotype: A junction boundary mismatches the germline segment, possibly from a read error. The rearrangement uses TRBV7-7 and TRBJ2-2; D might be TRBD1 (6 bases). The CDR3 spans 15 residues. Germline loops: CDR1 SSHAT, CDR2 FNYEAQ (reference sequence). The CDR3, as DNA: TGTGCTAGCAGCCAACAGGGATTCGGCACCGGGGAGCTGTTTTTT. Residues: CASSQQGFGTGELFF. Variable domain in full (rest from reference TRBV7-7 and TRBJ2-2): GAGVSQSPRYKVTKRGQDVTLRCDPISSHATLYWYQQALGQGPEFLTYFNYEAQPDKSGLPSDRFSAERPEGSISTLTIQRTEQRDSAMYRCASSQQGFGTGELFFGEGSRLTVL.

There are a few counts of this clonotype. The V and J genes are TRBV7-2 and TRBJ2-1; 13 bases match TRBD2. Per germline, CDR1 SGHTA and CDR2 FQGNSA. The CDR3 loop spans 16 amino acids. The J segment lost 10 bases and the V segment lost 4 bases, leaving 10 bases of the junction unmatched. CDR3 protein: CASSSPTSGGAREQFF. The CDR3 DNA reads TGTGCCAGCAGCTCCCCTACTAGCGGGGGGGCAAGGGAGCAGTTCTTC.

This clonotype has only a few counts. This chain joins TRBV5-6 and TRBJ1-4, with D perhaps matching TRBD1 (6 bases). The CDR3 extends over 12 amino acids. CDR1 and CDR2 from the germline V gene are SGHDT and YYEEEE. V was clipped by 3 bases and J by 8 bases, with 8 bases between them. Here the CDR3 reads CASSYQGEKLFF. CDR3 in DNA: TGTGCCAGCAGCTACCAGGGGGAAAAACTGTTTTTT.